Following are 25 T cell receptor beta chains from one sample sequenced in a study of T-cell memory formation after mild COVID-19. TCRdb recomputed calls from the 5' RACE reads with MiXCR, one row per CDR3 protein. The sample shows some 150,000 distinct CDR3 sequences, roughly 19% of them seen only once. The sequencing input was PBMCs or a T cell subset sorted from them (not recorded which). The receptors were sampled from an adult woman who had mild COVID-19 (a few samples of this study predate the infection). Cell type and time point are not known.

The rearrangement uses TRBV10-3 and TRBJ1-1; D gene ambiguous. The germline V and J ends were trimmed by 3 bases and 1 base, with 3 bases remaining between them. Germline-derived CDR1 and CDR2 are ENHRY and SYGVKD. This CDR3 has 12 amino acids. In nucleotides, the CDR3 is TGTGCCATCAGTGATTGGAACACTGAAGCTTTCTTT. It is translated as CAISDWNTEAFF.

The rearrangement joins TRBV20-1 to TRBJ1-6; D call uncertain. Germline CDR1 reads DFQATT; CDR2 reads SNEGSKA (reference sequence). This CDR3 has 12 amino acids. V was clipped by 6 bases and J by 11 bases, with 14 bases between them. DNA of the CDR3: TGCAGTGCCGCCCCGGGCAACGCACCCCTCCACTTT. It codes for CSAAPGNAPLHF.

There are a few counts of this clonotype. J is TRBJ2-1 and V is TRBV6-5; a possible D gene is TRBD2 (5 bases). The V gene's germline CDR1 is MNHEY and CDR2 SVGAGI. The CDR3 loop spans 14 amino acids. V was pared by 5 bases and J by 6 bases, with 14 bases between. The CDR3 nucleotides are TGTGCCAGCAGTGCAAAACTAGTCAGCAATGAGCAGTTCTTC. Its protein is CASSAKLVSNEQFF.

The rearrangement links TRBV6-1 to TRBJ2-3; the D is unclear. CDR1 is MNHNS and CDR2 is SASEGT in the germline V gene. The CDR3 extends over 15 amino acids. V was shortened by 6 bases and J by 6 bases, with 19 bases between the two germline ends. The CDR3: CASSSGPVGWDTQYF. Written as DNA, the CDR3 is TGTGCCAGCAGCTCAGGCCCCGTGGGGTGGGATACGCAGTATTTT.

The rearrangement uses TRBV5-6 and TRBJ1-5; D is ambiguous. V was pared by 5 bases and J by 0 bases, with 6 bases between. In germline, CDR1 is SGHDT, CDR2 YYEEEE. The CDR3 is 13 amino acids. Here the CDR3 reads CASSRYSNQPQHF. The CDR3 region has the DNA TGTGCCAGCAGTCGTTATAGCAATCAGCCCCAGCATTTT.

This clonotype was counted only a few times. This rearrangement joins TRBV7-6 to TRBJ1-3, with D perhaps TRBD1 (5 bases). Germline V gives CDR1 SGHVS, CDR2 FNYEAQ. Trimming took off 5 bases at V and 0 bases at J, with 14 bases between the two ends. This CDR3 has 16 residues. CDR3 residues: CASSPQGPSSGNTIYF. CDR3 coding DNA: TGTGCCAGCAGCCCCCAGGGCCCGAGCTCTGGAAACACCATATATTTT.

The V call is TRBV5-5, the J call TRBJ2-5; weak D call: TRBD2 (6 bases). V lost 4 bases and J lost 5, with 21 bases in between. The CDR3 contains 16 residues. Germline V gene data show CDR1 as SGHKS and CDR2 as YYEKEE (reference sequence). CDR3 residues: CASSRRGGGTGETQYF. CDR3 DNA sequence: TGTGCCAGCAGCCGAAGGGGCGGCGGGACGGGGGAGACCCAGTACTTC.

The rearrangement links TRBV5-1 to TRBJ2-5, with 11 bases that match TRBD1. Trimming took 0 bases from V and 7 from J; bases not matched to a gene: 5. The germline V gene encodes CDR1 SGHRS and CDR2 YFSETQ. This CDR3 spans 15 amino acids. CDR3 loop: CASSLDGQGARTQYF. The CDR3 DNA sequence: TGCGCCAGCAGCTTGGATGGACAGGGGGCACGGACCCAGTACTTC.

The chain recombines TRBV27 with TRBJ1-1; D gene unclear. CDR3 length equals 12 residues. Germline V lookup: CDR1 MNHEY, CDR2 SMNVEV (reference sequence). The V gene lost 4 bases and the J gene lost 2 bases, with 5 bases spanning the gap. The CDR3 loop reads CASSSSNTEAFF. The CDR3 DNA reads TGTGCCAGCAGTTCGTCTAACACTGAAGCTTTCTTT.

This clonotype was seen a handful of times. CDR3 nucleotide sequence: TGTGCCAGCAGTGAAGAAGTAAGGGTCCGCTCAAGGCATGGCTACACCTTC. This sequence encodes CASSEEVRVRSRHGYTF. The V and J genes are TRBV2 and TRBJ1-2; no clear D gene. Trimming removed 1 base from V and 6 bases from J, with 21 bases in between. The CDR3 has 17 amino acids. Germline CDR1 is SNHLY and CDR2 is FYNNEI.

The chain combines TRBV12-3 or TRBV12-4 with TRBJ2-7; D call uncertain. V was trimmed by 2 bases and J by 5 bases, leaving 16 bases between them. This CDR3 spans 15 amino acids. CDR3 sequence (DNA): TGTGCCAGCAGTTTAAGGCATTCCTCGCGACACGAGCAGTACTTC. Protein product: CASSLRHSSRHEQYF.

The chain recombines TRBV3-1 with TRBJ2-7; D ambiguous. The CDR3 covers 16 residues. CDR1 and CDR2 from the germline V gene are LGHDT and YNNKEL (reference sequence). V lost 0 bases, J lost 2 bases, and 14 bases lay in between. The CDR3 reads CASSQETLVNPYEQYF. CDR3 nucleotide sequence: TGTGCCAGCAGCCAAGAGACCCTCGTCAACCCCTACGAGCAGTACTTC.

The CDR3 sequence is CASSLLRNTEAFF. The CDR3 DNA sequence: TGTGCCAGCAGCCTACTTCGGAACACTGAAGCTTTCTTT. This chain connects TRBV14 to TRBJ1-1; no clear D gene. Germline CDR1 reads SGHDN; CDR2 reads FVKESK. The CDR3 totals 13 residues. V was cut by 4 bases and J by 1 base, with 7 bases left in between.

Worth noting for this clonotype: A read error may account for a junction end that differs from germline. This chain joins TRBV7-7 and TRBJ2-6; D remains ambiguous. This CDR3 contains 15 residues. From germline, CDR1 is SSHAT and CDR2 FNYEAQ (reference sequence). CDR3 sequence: CASSPLEPGANVLTF. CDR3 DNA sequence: TGTGCTAGCAGCCCCTTAGAGCCTGGGGCCAACGTCCTGACTTTC. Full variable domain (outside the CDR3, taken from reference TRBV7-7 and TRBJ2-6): GAGVSQSPRYKVTKRGQDVTLRCDPISSHATLYWYQQALGQGPEFLTYFNYEAQPDKSGLPSDRFSAERPEGSISTLTIQRTEQRDSAMYRCASSPLEPGANVLTFGAGSRLTVL.

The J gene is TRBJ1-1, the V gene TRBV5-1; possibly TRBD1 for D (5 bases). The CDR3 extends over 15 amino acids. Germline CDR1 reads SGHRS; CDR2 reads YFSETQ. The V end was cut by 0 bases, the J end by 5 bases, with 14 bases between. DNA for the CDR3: TGCGCCAGCAGCTTGGATCAGGGAAGGTTGACTGAAGCTTTCTTT. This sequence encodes CASSLDQGRLTEAFF.

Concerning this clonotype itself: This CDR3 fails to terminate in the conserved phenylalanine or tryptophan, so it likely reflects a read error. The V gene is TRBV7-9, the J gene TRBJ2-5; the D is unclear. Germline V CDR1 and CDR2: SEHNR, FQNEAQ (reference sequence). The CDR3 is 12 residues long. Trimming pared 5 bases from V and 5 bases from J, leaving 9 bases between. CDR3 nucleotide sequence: TGTGCCAGCAGCGCCATTGGGGAGACCCAGTACTTA. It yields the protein CASSAIGETQYL.

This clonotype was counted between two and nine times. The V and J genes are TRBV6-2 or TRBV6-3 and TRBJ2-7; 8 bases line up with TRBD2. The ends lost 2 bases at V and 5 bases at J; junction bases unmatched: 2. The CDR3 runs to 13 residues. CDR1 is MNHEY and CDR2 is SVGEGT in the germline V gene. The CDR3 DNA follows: TGTGCCAGCAGTTACAGCGGGAGCAACGAGCAGTACTTC. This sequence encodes CASSYSGSNEQYF.

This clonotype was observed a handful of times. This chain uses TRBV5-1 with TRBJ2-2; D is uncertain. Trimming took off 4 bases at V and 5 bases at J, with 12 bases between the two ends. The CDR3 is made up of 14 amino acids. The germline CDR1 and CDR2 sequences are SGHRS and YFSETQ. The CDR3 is CASSLPQRTGELFF. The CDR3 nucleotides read TGCGCCAGCAGCCTCCCCCAGAGAACCGGGGAGCTGTTTTTT.

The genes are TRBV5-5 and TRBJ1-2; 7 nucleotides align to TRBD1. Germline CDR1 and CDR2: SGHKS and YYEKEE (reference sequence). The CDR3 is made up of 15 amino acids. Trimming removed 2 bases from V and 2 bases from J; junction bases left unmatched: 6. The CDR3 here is CASSFEGALNYGYTF. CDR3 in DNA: TGTGCCAGCAGCTTCGAGGGGGCCTTAAACTATGGCTACACCTTC.

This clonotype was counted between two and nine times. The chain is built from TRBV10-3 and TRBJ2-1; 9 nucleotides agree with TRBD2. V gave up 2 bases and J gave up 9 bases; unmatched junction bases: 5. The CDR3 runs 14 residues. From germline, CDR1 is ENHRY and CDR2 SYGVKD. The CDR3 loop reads CAISERREGLEQFF. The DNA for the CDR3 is TGTGCCATCAGTGAGCGGCGGGAGGGCCTTGAGCAGTTCTTC.

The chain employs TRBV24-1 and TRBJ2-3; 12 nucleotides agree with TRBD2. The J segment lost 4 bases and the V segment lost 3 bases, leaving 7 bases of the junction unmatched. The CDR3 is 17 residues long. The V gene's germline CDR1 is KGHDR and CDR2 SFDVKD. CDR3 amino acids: CATSDRTSGRIPDTQYF. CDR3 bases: TGTGCCACCAGTGATCGTACTAGCGGGAGGATCCCAGATACGCAGTATTTT.

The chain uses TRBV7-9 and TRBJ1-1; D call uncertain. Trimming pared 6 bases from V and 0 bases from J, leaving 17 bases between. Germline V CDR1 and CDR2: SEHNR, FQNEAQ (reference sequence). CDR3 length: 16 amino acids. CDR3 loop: CASSSPGGSLNTEAFF. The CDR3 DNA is TGTGCCAGCAGTTCGCCTGGCGGGTCTCTGAACACTGAAGCTTTCTTT.

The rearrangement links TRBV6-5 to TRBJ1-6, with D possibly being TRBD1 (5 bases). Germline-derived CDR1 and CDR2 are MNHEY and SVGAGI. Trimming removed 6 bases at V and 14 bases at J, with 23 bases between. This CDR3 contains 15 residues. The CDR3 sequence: CASSFKSTGDQTLHF. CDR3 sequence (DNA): TGTGCCAGCAGCTTCAAGTCGACGGGGGACCAGACCCTCCACTTT.

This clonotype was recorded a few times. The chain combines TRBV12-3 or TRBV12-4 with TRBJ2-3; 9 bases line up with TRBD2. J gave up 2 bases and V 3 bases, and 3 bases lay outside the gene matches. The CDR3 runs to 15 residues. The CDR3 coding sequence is TGTGCCAGCAGTTTTATAGCGGGAGACACAGATACGCAGTATTTT. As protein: CASSFIAGDTDTQYF.

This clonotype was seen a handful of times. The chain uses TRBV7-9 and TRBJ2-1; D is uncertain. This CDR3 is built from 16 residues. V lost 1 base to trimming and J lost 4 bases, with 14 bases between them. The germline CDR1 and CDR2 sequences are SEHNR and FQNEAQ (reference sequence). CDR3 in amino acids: CASSLGVYVQYNEQFF. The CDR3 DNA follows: TGTGCCAGCAGCTTAGGTGTCTATGTGCAATACAATGAGCAGTTCTTC.